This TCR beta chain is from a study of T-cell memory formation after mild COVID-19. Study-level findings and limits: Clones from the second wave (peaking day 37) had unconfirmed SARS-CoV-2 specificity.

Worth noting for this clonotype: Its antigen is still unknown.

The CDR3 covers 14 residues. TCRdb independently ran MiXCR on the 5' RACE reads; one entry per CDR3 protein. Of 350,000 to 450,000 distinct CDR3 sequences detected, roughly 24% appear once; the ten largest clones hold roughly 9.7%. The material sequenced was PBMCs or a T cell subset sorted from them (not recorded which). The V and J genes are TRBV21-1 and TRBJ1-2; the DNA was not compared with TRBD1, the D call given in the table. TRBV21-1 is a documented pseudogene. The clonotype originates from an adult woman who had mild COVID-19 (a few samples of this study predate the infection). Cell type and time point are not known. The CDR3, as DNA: TGTGCCAGCAGCTTGTACAGGGAGATGCGGGGCTACACCTTC. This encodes CASSLYREMRGYTF.